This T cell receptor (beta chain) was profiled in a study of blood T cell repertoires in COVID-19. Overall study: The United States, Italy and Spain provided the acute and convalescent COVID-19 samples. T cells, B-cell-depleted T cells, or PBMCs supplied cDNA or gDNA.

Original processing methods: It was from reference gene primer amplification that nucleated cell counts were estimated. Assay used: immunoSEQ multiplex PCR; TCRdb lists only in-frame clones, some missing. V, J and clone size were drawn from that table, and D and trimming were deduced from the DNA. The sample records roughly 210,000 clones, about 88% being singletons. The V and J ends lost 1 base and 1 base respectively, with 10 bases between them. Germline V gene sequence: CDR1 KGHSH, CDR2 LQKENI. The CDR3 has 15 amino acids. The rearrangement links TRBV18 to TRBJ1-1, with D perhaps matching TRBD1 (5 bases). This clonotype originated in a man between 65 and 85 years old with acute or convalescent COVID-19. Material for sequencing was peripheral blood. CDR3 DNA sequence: TGTGCCAGCTCACCACAATTCGGGGGGAACACTGAAGCTTTCTTT. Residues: CASSPQFGGNTEAFF.